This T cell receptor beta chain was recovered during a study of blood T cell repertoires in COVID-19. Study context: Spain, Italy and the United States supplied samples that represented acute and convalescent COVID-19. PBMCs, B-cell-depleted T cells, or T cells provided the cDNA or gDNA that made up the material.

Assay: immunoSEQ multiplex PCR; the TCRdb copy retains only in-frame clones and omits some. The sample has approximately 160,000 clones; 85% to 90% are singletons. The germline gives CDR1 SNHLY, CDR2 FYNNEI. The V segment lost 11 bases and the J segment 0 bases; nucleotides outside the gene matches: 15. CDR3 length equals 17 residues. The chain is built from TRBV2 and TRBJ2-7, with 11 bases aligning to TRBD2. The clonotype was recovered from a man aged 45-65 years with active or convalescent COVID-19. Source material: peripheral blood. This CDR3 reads CAGSERTSGPSSYEQYF. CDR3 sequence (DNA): TGTGCCGGTTCGGAGCGGACTAGCGGGCCGAGCTCCTACGAGCAGTACTTC.